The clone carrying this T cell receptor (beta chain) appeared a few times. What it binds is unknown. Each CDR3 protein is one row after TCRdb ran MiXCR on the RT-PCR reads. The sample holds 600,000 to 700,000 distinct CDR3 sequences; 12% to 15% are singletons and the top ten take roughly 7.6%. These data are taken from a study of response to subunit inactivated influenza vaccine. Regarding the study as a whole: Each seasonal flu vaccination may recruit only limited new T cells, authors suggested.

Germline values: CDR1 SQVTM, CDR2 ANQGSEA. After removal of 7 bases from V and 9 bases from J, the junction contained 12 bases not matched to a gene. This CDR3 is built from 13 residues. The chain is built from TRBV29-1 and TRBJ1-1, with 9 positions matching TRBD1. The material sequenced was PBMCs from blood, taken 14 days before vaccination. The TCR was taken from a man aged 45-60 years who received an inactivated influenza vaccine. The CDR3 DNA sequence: TGCAGCGCCGGGACAGGGAGCAGACCCCAAGCTTTCTTT. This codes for CSAGTGSRPQAFF.